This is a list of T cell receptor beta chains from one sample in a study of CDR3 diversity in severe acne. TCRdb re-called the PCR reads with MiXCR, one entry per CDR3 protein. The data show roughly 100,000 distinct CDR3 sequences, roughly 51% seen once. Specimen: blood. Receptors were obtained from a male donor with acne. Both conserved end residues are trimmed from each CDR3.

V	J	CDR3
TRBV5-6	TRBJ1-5	ASSAGQGDQPQH
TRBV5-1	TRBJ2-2	ASSLVVGETGELF
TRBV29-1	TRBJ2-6	SVEDWRGPGANVLT
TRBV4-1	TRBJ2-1	ASSQQGMGSYNEQF
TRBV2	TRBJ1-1	ASSLRGPEAF
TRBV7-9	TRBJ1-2	ASSFTGQRYYGYT
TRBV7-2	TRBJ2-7	ASTEGAGGLEYEQY
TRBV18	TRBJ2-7	ASSLYADYEQY
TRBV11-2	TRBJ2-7	ASSLEKGSSYEQY
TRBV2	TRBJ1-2	ASSEGPGAGGYT
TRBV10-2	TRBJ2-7	ASQVGGPYEQY
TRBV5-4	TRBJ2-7	ASSLNRDSTYEQY
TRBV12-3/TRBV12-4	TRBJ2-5	ASSLPHRMDRYTGELEKETQY
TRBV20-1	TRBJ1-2	SAGGRGRWYGYT
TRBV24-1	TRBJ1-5	ATSDLGHNQPQH
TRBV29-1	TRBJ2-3	SVGAASRRTDTQY
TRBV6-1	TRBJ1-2	ASRALGSYGYT
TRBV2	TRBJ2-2	ASSAELAGGEGAGELF
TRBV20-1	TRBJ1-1	SARDTGGRMNTEAF
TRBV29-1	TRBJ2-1	SVPATGSYYEQF
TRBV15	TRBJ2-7	ATSRDRGLYEQY
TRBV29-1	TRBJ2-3	SVELGSGSQGADTQY
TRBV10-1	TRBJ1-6	ASSESQGGSPLH
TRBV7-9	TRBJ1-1	ASSLVGVPSTEAF
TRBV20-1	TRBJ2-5	SVEAEQETQY
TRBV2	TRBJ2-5	ASTYGTQY
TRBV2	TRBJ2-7	ASTVFGPYEQY
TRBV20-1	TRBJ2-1	SARGTSGRAGEQF
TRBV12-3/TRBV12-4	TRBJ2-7	ASSFGVEQY
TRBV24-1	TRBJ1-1	ATSDSGFTEAF
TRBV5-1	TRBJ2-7	ASSSALEQY
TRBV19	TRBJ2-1	ATQDQGRGSYNEQF
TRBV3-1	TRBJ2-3	ASSQDWTDTQY
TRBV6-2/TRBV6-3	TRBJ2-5	ASISSDRGEETQY
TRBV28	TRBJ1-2	ASTESITGGGGYT
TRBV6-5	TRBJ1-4	ASSFLRDSARNEKLF
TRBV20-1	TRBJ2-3	SARNAAGANEQY
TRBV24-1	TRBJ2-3	ATSEVIADTQY
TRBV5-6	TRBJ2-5	ASSLFGTGAEETQY
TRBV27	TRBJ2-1	ASSFEYRGGYNEQF
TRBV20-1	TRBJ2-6	SARDLDSSSGANVLT
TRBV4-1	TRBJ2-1	ASSQRHSSYSEQF
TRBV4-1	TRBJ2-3	ASSQMTVTDTQY
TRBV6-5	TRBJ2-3	ASRGTSGITDTQY
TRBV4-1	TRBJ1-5	ASSQAQGGFNQPQH
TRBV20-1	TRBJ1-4	SAPDYNNEKLF